These T cell receptor beta chains were read from a single sample in a study of blood T cells in healthy people across ages. From the 5' RACE reads, TCRdb called clonotypes with MiXCR, one entry per CDR3 protein. This table has about a million distinct CDR3 sequences, roughly 50% appearing once. Specimen: blood. The receptor set was obtained from a woman aged 55-69 years in good health. Both conserved end residues are part of each CDR3. The D gene is left open where the match is weak. The size of a clone is reported for some rows only, either as once, few or many, or as a class for expanded clones.

cdr3_aa cdr3_nt j_call cdr3_length clone_size d_call v_call
CSARIVGDRRTDTQYF TGCAGTGCTAGAATTGTCGGGGACAGGCGCACAGATACGCAGTATTTT TRBJ2-3 16 . TRBD1 TRBV20-1
CASSPHRVSSNQPQHF TGTGCCAGCAGTCCGCACAGAGTAAGTAGCAATCAGCCCCAGCATTTT TRBJ1-5 16 few . TRBV28
CATKMGLFATDTQYF TGTGCCACTAAGATGGGACTTTTCGCCACAGATACGCAGTATTTT TRBJ2-3 15 . . TRBV7-2
CASSFGGSQPQHF TGTGCCAGCAGCTTTGGGGGTAGTCAGCCCCAGCATTTT TRBJ1-5 13 few . TRBV7-9
CASSLAPQDRGSNQPQHF TGCGCCAGCAGCTTGGCCCCACAAGACAGGGGGAGCAATCAGCCCCAGCATTTT TRBJ1-5 18 . TRBD1 TRBV5-1
CASKGTGQETQYF TGTGCCAGCAAAGGGACAGGACAAGAGACCCAGTACTTC TRBJ2-5 13 many TRBD1 TRBV27
CATPSPGGTGELFF TGTGCCACGCCTTCACCAGGCGGGACCGGGGAGCTGTTTTTT TRBJ2-2 14 once . TRBV28
CASSPGGSGPFYEQYF TGCGCCAGCAGTCCAGGGGGGTCCGGGCCTTTCTACGAGCAGTACTTC TRBJ2-7 16 . . TRBV10-2
CASSWAAQAAFF TGTGCCAGCAGTTGGGCAGCCCAGGCAGCTTTCTTT TRBJ1-1 12 . . TRBV12-3/TRBV12-4
CAISPGQGGYNEQYF TGTGCCATCAGCCCGGGACAGGGCGGCTACAATGAGCAGTACTTC TRBJ2-5 15 many TRBD1 TRBV10-3
CASSLLNAGGRAADEQFF TGTGCCAGCAGCTTACTAAACGCTGGTGGGAGGGCCGCGGATGAGCAGTTCTTC TRBJ2-1 18 few TRBD2 TRBV7-2
CASRWRDWEETQYF TGTGCCAGCAGGTGGAGGGACTGGGAAGAGACCCAGTACTTC TRBJ2-5 14 . . TRBV6-2/TRBV6-3
CSAQGLSYNEQYF TGCAGCGCGCAGGGTTTATCCTACAATGAGCAGTACTTC TRBJ2-7 13 . . TRBV29-1
CASSNYEQYF TGTGCCAGCAGTAACTACGAGCAGTACTTC TRBJ2-7 10 many . TRBV28
CSVEDRSNYGYTF TGCAGCGTTGAAGATCGCAGTAACTATGGCTACACCTTC TRBJ1-2 13 . . TRBV29-1
CSARYPSGTDTQYF TGCAGTGCTAGGTATCCTAGCGGCACAGATACGCAGTATTTT TRBJ2-3 14 . . TRBV20-1
CASSPNPRASYTDTQYF TGTGCCAGCAGCCCCAACCCTCGGGCATCCTACACAGATACGCAGTATTTT TRBJ2-3 17 . . TRBV6-2/TRBV6-3
CASSPPTGVPLHF TGTGCCAGCAGCCCGCCGACAGGGGTACCCCTCCACTTT TRBJ1-6 13 . TRBD1 TRBV7-2
CASIAPFTDTQYF TGTGCCAGCATAGCCCCGTTCACAGATACGCAGTATTTT TRBJ2-3 13 . . TRBV28
CASSLGLFQETQYF TGTGCCAGCAGCCTAGGACTATTTCAAGAGACCCAGTACTTC TRBJ2-5 14 . . TRBV11-2
CASNPPSSYNEQYF TGTGCCAGCAACCCACCGAGCTCCTACAATGAGCAGTACTTC TRBJ2-7 14 . . TRBV28
CASSIQPLYEQYF TGTGCCAGCAGCATCCAGCCTCTCTACGAGCAGTACTTC TRBJ2-7 13 . . TRBV6-5
CAISAPGRYEQYF TGTGCCATCAGCGCGCCGGGAAGGTACGAGCAGTACTTC TRBJ2-7 13 few . TRBV10-3
CASRRRTVSYGYTF TGTGCCAGCAGACGTAGGACGGTTAGCTATGGCTACACCTTC TRBJ1-2 14 . . TRBV12-3/TRBV12-4